This T cell receptor beta chain was recovered during a study of blood T cell repertoires in COVID-19. Study as a whole: Both acute and convalescent COVID-19 samples were obtained from the United States, Italy and Spain.

Methods used by the authors: The assay estimated nucleated cells by amplifying reference gene primers. TCRdb's table, derived via immunoSEQ multiplex PCR, lists solely in-frame clones and lacks some. V, J and clone size were drawn from that table, and D and trimming were deduced from the DNA. There are 250,000 to 300,000 clones in the sample; around 91% occur only once, and around 12% lies in the top ten. This CDR3 has 16 amino acids. Germline trimming cut 6 bases from V and 2 bases from J; bases unmatched to any gene: 5. Germline values: CDR1 MDHEN, CDR2 SYDVKM. Sequenced: peripheral blood. The TCR comes from an older woman with acute or convalescent COVID-19. The rearrangement joins TRBV28 to TRBJ2-6; 9 bases align to TRBD1. The CDR3 coding sequence is TGTGCCAGCAGACAAACAGGGGGCGCTGGGGCCAACGTCCTGACTTTC. Translating gives CASRQTGGAGANVLTF.